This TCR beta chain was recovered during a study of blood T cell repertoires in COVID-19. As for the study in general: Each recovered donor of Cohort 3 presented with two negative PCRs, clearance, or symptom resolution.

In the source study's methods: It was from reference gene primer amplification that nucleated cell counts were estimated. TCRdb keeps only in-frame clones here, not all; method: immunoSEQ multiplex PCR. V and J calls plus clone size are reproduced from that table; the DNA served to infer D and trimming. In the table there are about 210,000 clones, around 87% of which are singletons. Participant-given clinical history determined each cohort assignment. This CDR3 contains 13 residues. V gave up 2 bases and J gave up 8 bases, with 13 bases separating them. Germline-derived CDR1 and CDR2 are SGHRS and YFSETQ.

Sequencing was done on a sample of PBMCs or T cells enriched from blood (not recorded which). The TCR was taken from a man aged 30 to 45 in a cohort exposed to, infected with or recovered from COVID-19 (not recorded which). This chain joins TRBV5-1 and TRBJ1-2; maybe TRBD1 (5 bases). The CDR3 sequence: CASSLIRGNGYTF. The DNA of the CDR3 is TGCGCCAGCAGCTTAATACGGGGGAACGGCTACACCTTC.